This T cell receptor beta chain comes out of a study of blood T cell repertoires in COVID-19. About the study: Sites across the United States, Italy and Spain contributed samples from acute and convalescent COVID-19. The analysed material was cDNA or gDNA that came from T cells, B-cell-depleted T cells, or PBMCs.

The CDR3 covers 13 residues. The V gene lost 4 bases and the J gene lost 6 bases, with 16 bases spanning the gap. Germline V lookup: CDR1 SQVTM, CDR2 ANQGSEA. Seattle cases were enrolled at active infection and followed longitudinally. Original processing notes: The assay estimated nucleated cells by amplifying reference gene primers. The table came from immunoSEQ multiplex PCR; TCRdb's copy has only in-frame clones and leaves some out. That table is the source of V, J and clone size, and D and trimming were worked out from the DNA. Among about 130,000 clones listed, around 88% were seen once. V is TRBV29-1 and J is TRBJ2-7; tentatively, D is TRBD2 (5 bases). The receptor's source is a man aged 55 to 69 with COVID-19, enrolled during active disease. The sample comprised peripheral blood. The CDR3 nucleotides read TGCAGCGTTGGACGGCAGGAGGCCCCCGAGCAGTACTTC. Translating it yields CSVGRQEAPEQYF.